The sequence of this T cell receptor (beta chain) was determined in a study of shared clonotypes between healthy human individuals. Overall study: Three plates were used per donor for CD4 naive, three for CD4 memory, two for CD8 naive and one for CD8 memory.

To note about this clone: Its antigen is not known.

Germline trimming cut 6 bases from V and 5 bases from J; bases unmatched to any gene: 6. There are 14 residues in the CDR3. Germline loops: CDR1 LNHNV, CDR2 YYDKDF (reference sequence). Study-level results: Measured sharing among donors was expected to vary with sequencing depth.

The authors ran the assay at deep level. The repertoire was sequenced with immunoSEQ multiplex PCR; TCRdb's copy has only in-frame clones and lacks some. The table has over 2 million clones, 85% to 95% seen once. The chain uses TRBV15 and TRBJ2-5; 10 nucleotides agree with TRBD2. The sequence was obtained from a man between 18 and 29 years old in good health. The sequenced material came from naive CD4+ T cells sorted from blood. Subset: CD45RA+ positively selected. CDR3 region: CATRPGLAAETQYF. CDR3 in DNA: TGTGCCACCAGGCCAGGACTAGCGGCGGAGACCCAGTACTTC.